A single sample is the source of the 15 T cell receptor beta chains below, sequenced in a study of OX40 agonist ivuxolimab in advanced cancers. Clones were read by immunoSEQ multiplex PCR, and TCRdb kept only the in-frame ones, dropping some. The profile covers approximately 92,000 clones, with 84% appearing a single time and roughly 5.4% taken by the ten largest. The sequencing used CD4+ or CD8+ T cells sorted from blood, collected in a trial of the OX40 agonist ivuxolimab. These receptors all come from an adult with an advanced solid tumor such as melanoma, head and neck, liver or kidney cancer.

This chain connects TRBV28 to TRBJ2-5; no clear D gene. The J call may be wrong; the DNA end is better matched by TRBJ2-7. The CDR3 covers 12 residues. Germline loops: CDR1 MDHEN, CDR2 SYDVKM. CDR3 protein: CASSMVAYEQYF. The CDR3, as DNA: TGTGCCAGCAGCATGGTTGCCTACGAGCAGTACTTC.

The V and J genes are TRBV18 and TRBJ1-1, with D tentatively TRBD1 (5 bases). The V gene lost 3 bases and the J gene lost 1 base, with 12 bases spanning the gap. Germline CDR1 reads KGHSH; CDR2 reads LQKENI. The CDR3 sequence is 15 residues long. CDR3 sequence reads: CASSPQGMENTEAFF. CDR3 nucleotides: TGTGCCAGCTCACCCCAGGGTATGGAGAACACTGAAGCTTTCTTT.

This clone was seen just once. The J gene is TRBJ2-5, the V gene TRBV6-5; 8 bases are a match to TRBD1. Germline lookup yields CDR1 MNHEY and CDR2 SVGAGI. The CDR3 totals 13 residues. Losses at the gene ends were 6 bases for V and 3 bases for J; bases not matched to a gene: 3. The CDR3 loop is CASSLQGEETQYF. The CDR3 DNA follows: TGTGCCAGCAGCCTACAGGGGGAAGAGACCCAGTACTTC.

This chain links TRBV5-1 with TRBJ1-5; the D is unclear. The V end lost 0 bases, the J end lost 2 bases, and 6 bases lay between the germline ends. CDR3 size: 14 residues. Germline V gene lookup returns CDR1 SGHRS and CDR2 YFSETQ. In DNA, the CDR3 is TGCGCCAGCAGCTTGGGGGAGGGCAATCAGCCCCAGCATTTT. It encodes CASSLGEGNQPQHF. Full variable domain (outside the CDR3, taken from reference TRBV5-1 and TRBJ1-5): KAGVTQTPRYLIKTRGQQVTLSCSPISGHRSVSWYQQTPGQGLQFLFEYFSETQRNKGNFPGRFSGRQFSNSRSEMNVSTLELGDSALYLCASSLGEGNQPQHFGDGTRLSIL.

This chain connects TRBV7-2 to TRBJ2-3; D may be TRBD1 or TRBD2 (6 bases each). The CDR3 length is 15 residues. V gave up 4 bases and J gave up 7 bases, with 18 bases separating them. Per the germline V gene, CDR1 is SGHTA and CDR2 is FQGNSA. DNA of the CDR3: TGTGCCAGCAGCTCCTCCTGGGGGGCGCTTAATACGCAGTATTTT. It specifies CASSSSWGALNTQYF.

Of note for this clone: The junction departs from the called germline gene at one end, perhaps through a read error. The chain uses TRBV7-9 and TRBJ2-1, with TRBD2 matching over 7 bases. The germline CDR1 and CDR2 sequences are SEHNR and FQNEAQ (reference sequence). The CDR3 covers 15 residues. This CDR3 is CASSLAVDSYNEQFF. The CDR3 DNA is TGTGCCAGCAGCCTAGCGGTTGACTCCTACAATGAGCAGTTCTTC.

The chain has TRBV4-1 and TRBJ2-7; no clear D. The V end lost 3 bases, the J end lost 0 bases, and 12 bases lay between the germline ends. The CDR3 is 15 residues long. Germline V gene data show CDR1 as MGHRA and CDR2 as YSYEKL. DNA for the CDR3: TGCGCCAGCAGCCATACCCGGGTCCCCTCCTACGAGCAGTACTTC. This encodes CASSHTRVPSYEQYF.

The chain links TRBV7-8 to TRBJ1-3; D uncertain. Trimming took 5 bases from V and 5 from J, leaving 7 bases between them. CDR3 size: 12 residues. Germline V gives CDR1 SGHVS, CDR2 FQNEAQ. CDR3 in DNA: TGTGCCAGCAGCATGACACGAAACACCATATATTTT. Protein: CASSMTRNTIYF.

This sequence joins TRBV12-5 and TRBJ1-1; no firm D call. Trimming took off 4 bases at V and 7 bases at J, with 10 bases between the two ends. Germline values: CDR1 LGHNT, CDR2 FRNRAP. The CDR3 is 12 amino acids. CDR3 protein: CASGSRPREAFF. CDR3 bases: TGTGCTAGTGGTTCGCGACCGCGTGAAGCTTTCTTT.

This clone was detected only a few times. V and J are TRBV7-9 and TRBJ2-7, with D hard to call. Trimming cost V 4 bases and J 4 bases, with 8 bases left between them. This CDR3 spans 12 amino acids. CDR1 is SEHNR, CDR2 FQNEAQ, per germline (reference sequence). CDR3 nucleotides: TGTGCCAGCAGCTCCGTCCGGTACGAGCAGTACTTC. Its translation: CASSSVRYEQYF.

The V and J genes are TRBV5-1 and TRBJ2-3; D perhaps matches TRBD1 (5 bases). The germline CDR1 and CDR2 sequences are SGHRS and YFSETQ. This CDR3 comprises 15 residues. V was cut by 4 bases and J by 1 base, with 13 bases left in between. The CDR3, as DNA: TGCGCCAGCAGCCCGTTGATAGGGGGCACAGATACGCAGTATTTT. Its protein is CASSPLIGGTDTQYF.

The chain couples TRBV10-2 to TRBJ1-1; 9 bases are shared with TRBD1. The CDR3 contains 13 residues. Germline V lookup: CDR1 WSHSY, CDR2 SAAADI. Trimming at V came to 6 bases and at J to 5 bases, leaving 4 bases not matched to a gene. CDR3 amino acids: CASRRQGETEAFF. The CDR3 DNA follows: TGCGCCAGCAGGAGACAGGGGGAAACTGAAGCTTTCTTT.

This clone was counted a few times. The J gene is TRBJ2-1, the V gene TRBV5-1, with 10 bases identical to TRBD2. Looked up from germline, CDR1 is SGHRS and CDR2 is YFSETQ. The CDR3 is 17 residues long. V shed 0 bases, J shed 7 bases, and the junction held 10 bases outside the gene matches. Written as DNA, the CDR3 is TGCGCCAGCAGCTTGGCCGGGACTAGCGCCCGTGGGAATGAGCAGTTCTTC. It is translated as CASSLAGTSARGNEQFF. Filled out from reference TRBV5-1 and TRBJ2-1, the complete variable domain reads KAGVTQTPRYLIKTRGQQVTLSCSPISGHRSVSWYQQTPGQGLQFLFEYFSETQRNKGNFPGRFSGRQFSNSRSEMNVSTLELGDSALYLCASSLAGTSARGNEQFFGPGTRLTVL.

V usage is TRBV6-5 and J usage is TRBJ1-1, with TRBD1 identical over 7 bases. J was trimmed by 11 bases and V by 2 bases; bases with no gene match: 5. The CDR3 is 12 amino acids. Germline V gene sequence: CDR1 MNHEY, CDR2 SVGAGI. The CDR3 DNA reads TGTGCCAGCAGTTACGAGGGGACAGATGCTTTCTTT. Translation gives CASSYEGTDAFF.

The rearrangement links TRBV19 to TRBJ1-2, with 7 bases aligning to TRBD1. The CDR3 is 15 amino acids. Germline values: CDR1 LNHDA, CDR2 SQIVND (reference sequence). V trimming: 0 bases; J trimming: 8 bases; junction bases outside the gene matches: 9. In DNA, the CDR3 is TGTGCCAGTAGTATAGAGACAGGGCCGCTTTGGGGCTACACCTTC. Translating it yields CASSIETGPLWGYTF.